This TCR beta chain was profiled in a study of T cell changes during pregnancy in multiple sclerosis. Sequencing was performed with immunoSEQ multiplex PCR; in TCRdb, only in-frame clones are kept and a portion is missing. The table lists about 71,000 clones, approximately 90% of them singletons. Sequencing used peripheral blood, obtained in the third trimester of pregnancy. This clonotype was sampled from a female donor with multiple sclerosis, enrolled in a pregnancy study.

CDR3 region: CASSFQKGATNEKLFF. In nucleotides, the CDR3 is TGTGCCAGTAGTTTCCAAAAGGGGGCAACTAATGAAAAACTGTTTTTT. V gene TRBV19 combines with J gene TRBJ1-4, with D perhaps matching TRBD1 (6 bases). V lost 5 bases and J 0 bases, leaving 13 bases between the germline ends. Germline CDR1 reads LNHDA; CDR2 reads SQIVND (reference sequence). This CDR3 has 16 residues.